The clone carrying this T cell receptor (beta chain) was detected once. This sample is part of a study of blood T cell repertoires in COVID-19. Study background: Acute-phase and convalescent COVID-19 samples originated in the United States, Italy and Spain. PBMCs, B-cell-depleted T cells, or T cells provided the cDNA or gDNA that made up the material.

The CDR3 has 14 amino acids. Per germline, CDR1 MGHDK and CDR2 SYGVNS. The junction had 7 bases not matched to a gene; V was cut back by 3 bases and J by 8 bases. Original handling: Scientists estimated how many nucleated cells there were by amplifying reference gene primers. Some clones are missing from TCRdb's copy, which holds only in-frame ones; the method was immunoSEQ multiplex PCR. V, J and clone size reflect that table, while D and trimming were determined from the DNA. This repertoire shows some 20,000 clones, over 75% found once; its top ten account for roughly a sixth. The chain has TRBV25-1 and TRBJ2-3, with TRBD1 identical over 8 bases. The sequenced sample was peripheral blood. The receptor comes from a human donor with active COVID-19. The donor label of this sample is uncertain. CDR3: CASSDQGAQGTQYF. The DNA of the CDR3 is TGTGCCAGCAGTGATCAGGGGGCGCAGGGTACGCAGTATTTT.